This T cell receptor beta chain originates from a study of T cells in Graves' hyperthyroidism and ophthalmopathy (dated by TCRdb to about 2019). With regard to the full study: Peripheral blood samples were taken at initial diagnosis, before any treatment was given. In six Graves' hyperthyroidism patients, the study also compared T-cell repertoires from thyroid tissue with T-cell repertoires from blood. Following sampling, methimazole starting at 30 mg daily was given to hyperthyroidism patients, and high-dose intravenous methylprednisolone was given to ophthalmopathy patients. An independent validation cohort of around 19 hyperthyroidism patients and about 16 patients who later progressed to ophthalmopathy tested prospective prediction of ophthalmopathy. The paper reports TCR Vbeta CDR3 sequencing of approximately 140 peripheral blood samples: 43 ophthalmopathy, fewer than 85 hyperthyroidism and 17 progressor patients. The 100 or so discovery patients were divided at random into training and test sets in a 7:3 ratio. To identify distinguishing TCR V-J signatures, a discovery cohort of about a hundred patients was used, comprising some 45 with Graves' ophthalmopathy and 55 to 65 with stable Graves' hyperthyroidism. Broader findings and caveats from the paper: Sample size was not statistically predetermined, and blinding of investigators to group allocation was not performed. Ophthalmopathy was separated from stable hyperthyroidism by a 13 V-J signature model, with approximately 89% sensitivity and about 81% specificity obtained in cross-validation and 80%/75% obtained in testing. Blood samples also contained most of the expanded thyroid clonotypes (frequency above 0.001), which suggests that blood repertoires may reflect thyroid immune responses. During validation, the model predicted progression to ophthalmopathy a median of about 6.3 months ahead of onset, with almost 71% sensitivity and less than 85% specificity.

Of note for this clonotype: Its recognized antigen is unknown. Base qualities are not provided; no much larger clone lies one nucleotide away.

At the junction V is shortened by 0 bases and J by 2 bases, with 13 bases in between. CDR1 and CDR2, per the germline V gene, are SGHVS and FQNEAQ. Measured from the cysteine to the phenylalanine, the CDR3 is 17 residues long. Only the CDR3 region is kept as DNA, spanning 51 bases read in frame from base 1. Ophthalmopathy patients had moderately to severely active disease, Clinical Activity Score of at least 3, NOSPECS grade of at least 4, and duration under 3 months. Any patient with an uncontrolled infection, another autoimmune disease, pregnancy or lactation was excluded. Diagnoses relied on clinical symptoms, serum thyroxine and TRAb, thyroid ultrasound and orbital computed tomography. PBMCs were separated from roughly 10 ml of fresh peripheral blood using Ficoll-Paque density gradient centrifugation. Total RNA was extracted using Trizol reagent, and RNA quality was assessed on an Agilent 2100 Bioanalyzer.

Amplification of TCR beta CDR3 regions was carried out from RNA transcripts. The first round of RT-PCR for the TCR CDR3 was performed with the HTBI primer set and the Qiagen OneStep RT-PCR kit. Libraries were constructed in a second round of multiplex PCR, after which size selection and purification were performed. Sequencing of the libraries was done on an Illumina HiSeq2000 using paired-end 100 bp reads. In the authors' own workflow: SOAPnuke was used to process the raw data, with reads discarded if the reads contained adapters or uncalled bases, had a mean Phred below 15, or lacked an exact constant-primer or identifier match. COPE v1.2.5 was used to merge high-quality paired reads, and clonotypes were defined as unique nucleotide sequences. MiTCR v1.1 was used to align clonotypes to the IMGT TRBV, TRBD and TRBJ reference segments. The analysis included only V-J combinations with a frequency above 0.0001, which together covered approximately 99% of the repertoires. A TCS score was defined as the ratio between F50 (clonal expansion) and ExV (chaos), using BLOSUM62-based TCRdist between CDR3 peptides within each V-J. Welch's t-statistics and random forest reduced 514 V-J features to roughly 13, which were used in a naive Bayes classifier (R e1071). The public reads were reanalyzed by TCRdb: fastp trimming at Q25, MiXCR alignment, in-frame beta chains only. Rows are unified per CDR3 protein, each entry keeping the most common DNA and genes. The V and J calls were determined by TCRdb, not by the authors. The sample table lists about 640,000 distinct CDR3 sequences, less than 25% of them with a count of one. Jointly, the top ten make up about 34% of the sample.

Sequences were obtained from blood. The chain couples TRBV7-8 to TRBJ1-4; possibly the D gene is TRBD1, per 6 matching bases. The clonotype originates from a young man with Graves' ophthalmopathy. The CDR3: CASSLAGTRGTNEKLFF. The DNA sequence is as follows: TGTGCCAGCAGCTTAGCCGGGACAAGGGGGACTAATGAAAAACTGTTTTTT.